This TCR beta chain was found in a study of technical replicates of blood from four donors. CDR3 length: 13 amino acids. The V and J ends lost 2 bases and 7 bases respectively, with 11 bases between them. The V gene's germline CDR1 is MNHNS and CDR2 SASEGT. Clones were read by immunoSEQ multiplex PCR, and TCRdb kept only the in-frame ones, dropping some. In the table there are tens of thousands of clones, roughly 98% of which are singletons. The source of this sequence is a human donor in good health. Material: T cells isolated from PBMCs. The rearrangement joins TRBV6-1 to TRBJ1-1; D is perhaps TRBD1 (5 bases). CDR3 DNA: TGTGCCAGCAGTGAAACACCGACAGTTGAAGCTTTCTTT. Encoded protein: CASSETPTVEAFF.